Listed below are T cell receptor beta chains from one sample, sequenced in a study of blood T cell repertoires in COVID-19. Sequenced by immunoSEQ multiplex PCR; TCRdb stores in-frame clones only, minus some. This repertoire shows a few hundred thousand clones, around 87% found once; its top ten account for approximately 8.1%. The sample consisted of peripheral blood. Receptors were obtained from a woman between 50 and 59 years old who had recovered from COVID-19. Both conserved end residues are part of each CDR3. The order of the fields is clone size, V gene, J gene, D gene, CDR3 protein, CDR3 DNA. A D gene is named only where the DNA matches it firmly. Expanded clones get a size class; other rows say once, few or many, or leave the size out.

.	TRBV10-3	TRBJ1-1	.	CAISEGPGDTEAFF	TGTGCCATCAGTGAGGGCCCGGGGGACACTGAAGCTTTCTTT
few	TRBV7-9	TRBJ2-1	.	CASSLERNEQFF	TGTGCCAGCAGCTTAGAGCGGAATGAGCAGTTCTTC
.	TRBV28	TRBJ2-7	TRBD2	CASRGREPYEQYF	TGTGCCAGCAGGGGGCGGGAGCCTTACGAGCAGTACTTC
.	TRBV3-1/TRBV3-2	TRBJ2-5	.	CASSQVGRGIRETQYF	TGTGCCAGCAGCCAAGTAGGAAGAGGGATTAGGGAGACCCAGTACTTC
.	TRBV12-3/TRBV12-4	TRBJ1-1	.	CASSQGIDTEAFF	TGTGCCAGCAGCCAGGGGATAGACACTGAAGCTTTCTTT
.	TRBV9	TRBJ2-2	.	CASSGQLQANTGELFF	TGTGCCAGCAGCGGACAGTTACAAGCGAACACCGGGGAGCTGTTTTTT
.	TRBV7-2	TRBJ2-2	TRBD2	CASSLGGLGTGELFF	TGTGCCAGCAGCTTAGGAGGACTAGGAACCGGGGAGCTGTTTTTT
once	TRBV2	TRBJ2-7	TRBD2	CASNSDSGTSSEQYF	TGTGCCAGCAACTCGGATTCCGGGACTAGTTCCGAGCAGTACTTC
.	TRBV6-5	TRBJ1-4	TRBD1	CASSYSVRQGNEKLFF	TGTGCCAGCAGTTACTCGGTTCGACAGGGTAATGAAAAACTGTTTTTT
few	TRBV6-2/TRBV6-3	TRBJ1-5	TRBD1	CASSGQGSGQPQHF	TGTGCCAGCAGCGGACAGGGGTCTGGACAGCCCCAGCATTTT
.	TRBV27	TRBJ2-3	.	CASSLWDSSTDTQYF	TGTGCCAGCAGTTTATGGGACTCGAGCACAGATACGCAGTATTTT
.	TRBV28	TRBJ2-7	TRBD2	CASRGGLAGTYEQYF	TGTGCCAGCAGGGGGGGACTAGCGGGAACCTACGAGCAGTACTTC
.	TRBV7-2	TRBJ2-4	.	CASSPATIQYF	TGTGCCAGCAGCCCCGCGACAATTCAGTACTTC
.	TRBV2	TRBJ1-1	.	CASSLQNTEAFF	TGTGCCAGCAGTTTACAAAACACTGAAGCTTTCTTT
.	TRBV5-4	TRBJ2-7	TRBD2	CASSKAGGGTYEQYF	TGTGCCAGCAGCAAGGCCGGGGGGGGGACCTACGAGCAGTACTTC
.	TRBV5-6	TRBJ2-7	TRBD1	CASSLWAGGSYEQYF	TGTGCCAGCAGCTTGTGGGCAGGGGGTTCGTACGAGCAGTACTTC